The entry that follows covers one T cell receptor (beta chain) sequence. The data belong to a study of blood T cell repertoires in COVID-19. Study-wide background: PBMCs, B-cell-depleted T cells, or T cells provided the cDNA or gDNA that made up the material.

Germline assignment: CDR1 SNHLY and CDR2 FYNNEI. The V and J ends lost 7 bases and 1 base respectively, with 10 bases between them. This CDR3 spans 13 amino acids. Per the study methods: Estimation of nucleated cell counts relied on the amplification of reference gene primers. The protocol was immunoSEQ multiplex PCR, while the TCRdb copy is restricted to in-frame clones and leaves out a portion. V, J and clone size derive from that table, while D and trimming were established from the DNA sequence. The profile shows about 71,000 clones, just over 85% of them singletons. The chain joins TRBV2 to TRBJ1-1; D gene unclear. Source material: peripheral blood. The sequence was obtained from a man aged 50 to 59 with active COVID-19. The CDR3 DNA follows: TGTGCCAGCAACCTCGCGGAGAACACTGAAGCTTTCTTT. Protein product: CASNLAENTEAFF.